This T cell receptor beta chain came from a study of T-cell reconstitution after alpha-beta-depleted transplantation in children. The table lists this clonotype with many counts. The antigen remains undetermined. The CDR3 is 15 amino acids. Trimming left V 2 bases short and J 0 bases short, with 5 bases between. The study, taken as a whole, reports: Several patients had high TCRbeta diversity at day 60; it came from surviving recipient T cells and thymic progenitors. Alpha-beta T cells present about two months after transplant were reported to originate from several hundred expanded graft clones.

Preparing the TCRbeta library involved the use of unique molecular identifiers. One entry per CDR3 protein results from TCRdb running MiXCR on the PCR reads. Of approximately 650,000 distinct CDR3 sequences in the sample, roughly 14% were seen once. Sequenced material: PBMCs, taken before TCRalphabeta/CD19-depleted stem cell transplant. The sequence came from a girl aged 2-10 years with congenital amegakaryocytic thrombocytopenia, due to receive a stem cell transplant. The chain uses TRBV12-3 or TRBV12-4 and TRBJ1-6; D is undetermined. The CDR3 is CASSLHSSYNSPLHF. CDR3 DNA sequence: TGTGCCAGCAGTTTACACAGCTCCTATAATTCACCCCTCCACTTT.